The clone carrying this T cell receptor (beta chain) was seen ten or more times. Its antigen is as yet unknown. This sample's time point: patch test 2, 6 weeks after DPC sensitization. Specified treatment: therapeutic diphenylcyclopropenone sensitization with weekly scalp DPC. These data originate in a study of human T cells and chemical hapten exposure. The wider study: Sensitization applied 2% DPC to roughly 2 cm by roughly 2 cm of upper inner arm skin. Diphenylcyclopropenone, dosed weekly to the scalp, was given to patients throughout the roughly 24-week study.

Study-wide points: After DPC sensitization, TCRs above 1 in 1000 frequency showed no change.

Deletions cut 5 bases from V and 2 bases from J, with 4 bases between. CDR3 length: 11 residues. The V gene's germline CDR1 is SGHNT and CDR2 YENEEA. In the original analysis: Ranging from roughly 23,224 to 750,000, TCR counts per sample had a median value of 95,638. TCRdb reprocessed the RACE reads with MiXCR, giving one entry per CDR3 protein. The authors' filters were not applied to this entry. Among 120,000 to 150,000 distinct CDR3 sequences listed, approximately 12% were seen once. The V call is TRBV11-3, the J call TRBJ2-7; D remains unclear. The sequence derives from a woman aged 45-65 years with alopecia areata. Some clones in this sample may be carry-over from other donors' samples. The sequencing used whole blood, collected in connection with sensitization to the hapten diphenylcyclopropenone (DPC). The CDR3 region is CASSITYEQYF. CDR3 in DNA: TGTGCCAGCAGCATCACCTACGAGCAGTACTTC. Full variable domain (rest looked up from reference TRBV11-3 and TRBJ2-7): EAGVVQSPRYKIIEKKQPVAFWCNPISGHNTLYWYLQNLGQGPELLIRYENEEAVDDSQLPKDRFSAERLKGVDSTLKIQPAELGDSAVYLCASSITYEQYFGPGTRLTVT.